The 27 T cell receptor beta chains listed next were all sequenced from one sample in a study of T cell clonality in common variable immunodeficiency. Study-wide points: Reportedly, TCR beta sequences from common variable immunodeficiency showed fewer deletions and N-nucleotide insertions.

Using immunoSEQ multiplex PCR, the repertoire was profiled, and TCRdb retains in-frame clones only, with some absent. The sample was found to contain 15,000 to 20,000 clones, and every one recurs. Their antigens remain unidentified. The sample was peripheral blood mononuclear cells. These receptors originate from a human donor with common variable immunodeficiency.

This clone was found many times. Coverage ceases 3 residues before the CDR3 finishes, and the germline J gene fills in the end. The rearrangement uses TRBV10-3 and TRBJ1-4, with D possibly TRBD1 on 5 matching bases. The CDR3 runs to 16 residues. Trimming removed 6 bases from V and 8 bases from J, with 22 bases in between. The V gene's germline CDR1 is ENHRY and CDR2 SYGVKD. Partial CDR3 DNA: TGTGCCATCAGCGGTTCTAATAGGGGCGTTTACGAAAAA. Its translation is CAISGSNRGVYEK. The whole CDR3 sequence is CAISGSNRGVYEKLFF.

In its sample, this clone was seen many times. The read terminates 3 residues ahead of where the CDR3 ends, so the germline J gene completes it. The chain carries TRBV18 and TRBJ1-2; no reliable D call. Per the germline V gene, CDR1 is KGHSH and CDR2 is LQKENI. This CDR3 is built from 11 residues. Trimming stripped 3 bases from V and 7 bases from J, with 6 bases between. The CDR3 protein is CASSPPGGYTF. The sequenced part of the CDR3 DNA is TGTGCCAGCTCACCTCCAGGTGGC.

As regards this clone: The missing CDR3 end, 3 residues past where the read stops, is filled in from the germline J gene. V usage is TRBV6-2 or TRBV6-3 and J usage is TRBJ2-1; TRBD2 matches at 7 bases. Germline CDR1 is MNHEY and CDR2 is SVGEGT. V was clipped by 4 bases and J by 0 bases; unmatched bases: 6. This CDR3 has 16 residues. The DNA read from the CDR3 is TGTGCCAGCAGTTCCCACGGGGGGTCCTCCTACAATGAG. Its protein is CASSSHGGSSYNE. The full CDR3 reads CASSSHGGSSYNEQFF.

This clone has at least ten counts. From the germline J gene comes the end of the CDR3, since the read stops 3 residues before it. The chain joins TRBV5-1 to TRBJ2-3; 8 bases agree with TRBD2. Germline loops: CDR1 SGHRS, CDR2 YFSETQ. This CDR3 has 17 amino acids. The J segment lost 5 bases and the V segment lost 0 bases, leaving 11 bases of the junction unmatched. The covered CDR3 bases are TGCGCCAGCAGCTTGGAGGGAGCGGGAGCTCAGATAGATACG. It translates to CASSLEGAGAQIDT. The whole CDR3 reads CASSLEGAGAQIDTQYF. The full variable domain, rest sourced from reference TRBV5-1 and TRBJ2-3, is KAGVTQTPRYLIKTRGQQVTLSCSPISGHRSVSWYQQTPGQGLQFLFEYFSETQRNKGNFPGRFSGRQFSNSRSEMNVSTLELGDSALYLCASSLEGAGAQIDTQYFGPGTRLTVL.

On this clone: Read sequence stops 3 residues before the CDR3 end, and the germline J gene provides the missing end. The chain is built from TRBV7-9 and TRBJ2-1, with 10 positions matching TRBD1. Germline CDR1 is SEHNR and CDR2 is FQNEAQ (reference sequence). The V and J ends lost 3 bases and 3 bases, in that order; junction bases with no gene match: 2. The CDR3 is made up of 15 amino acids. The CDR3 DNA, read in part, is TGTGCCAGCAGCTTCGGGACAGGGGTCTACAATGAG. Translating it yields CASSFGTGVYNE. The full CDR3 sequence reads CASSFGTGVYNEQFF.

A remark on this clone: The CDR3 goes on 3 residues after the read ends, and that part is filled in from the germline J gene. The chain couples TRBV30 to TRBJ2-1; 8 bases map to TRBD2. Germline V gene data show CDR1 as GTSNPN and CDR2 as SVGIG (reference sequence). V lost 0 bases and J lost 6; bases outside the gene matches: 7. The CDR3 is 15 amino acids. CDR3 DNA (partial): TGTGCCTGGAGTGTAAGTCTAGCGGGCCTCAATGAG. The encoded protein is CAWSVSLAGLNE. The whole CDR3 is CAWSVSLAGLNEQFF.

CDR3 sequence reads: CASSMGQGFYEQYF. The sequenced part of the CDR3 DNA is TGTGCCAGTAGTATGGGACAGGGATTCTACGAG. The chain combines TRBV19 with TRBJ2-7; 9 bases are shared with TRBD1. The CDR3 extends 3 residues past the end of the read, so its final part is completed from the germline J gene. This CDR3 region has 14 residues. V was pared by 3 bases and J by 3 bases, with 3 bases of the junction left unmatched. CDR1 and CDR2 from the germline V gene are LNHDA and SQIVND (reference sequence).

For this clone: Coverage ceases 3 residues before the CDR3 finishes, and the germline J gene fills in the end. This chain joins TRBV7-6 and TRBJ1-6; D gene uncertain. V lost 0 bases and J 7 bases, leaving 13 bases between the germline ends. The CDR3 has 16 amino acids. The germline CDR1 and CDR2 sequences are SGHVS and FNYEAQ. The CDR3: CASSLASAGDNSPLHF. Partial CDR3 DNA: TGTGCCAGCAGCTTAGCGTCCGCGGGAGACAATTCACCC.

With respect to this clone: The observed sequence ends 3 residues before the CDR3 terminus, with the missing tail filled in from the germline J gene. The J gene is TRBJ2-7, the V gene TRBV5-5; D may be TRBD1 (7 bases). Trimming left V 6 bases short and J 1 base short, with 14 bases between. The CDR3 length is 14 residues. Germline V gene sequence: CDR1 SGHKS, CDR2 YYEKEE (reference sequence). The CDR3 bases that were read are TGTGCCAGCATGCCATCAGGGGGGTCCTACGAG. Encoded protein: CASMPSGGSYE. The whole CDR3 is CASMPSGGSYEQYF.

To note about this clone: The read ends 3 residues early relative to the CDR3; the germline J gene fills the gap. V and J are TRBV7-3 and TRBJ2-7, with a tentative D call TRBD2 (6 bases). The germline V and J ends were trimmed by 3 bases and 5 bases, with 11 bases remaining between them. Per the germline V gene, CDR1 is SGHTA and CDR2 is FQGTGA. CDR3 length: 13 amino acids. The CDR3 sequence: CASSLTRLDEQYF. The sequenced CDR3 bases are TGTGCCAGCAGCTTGACTAGGTTGGACGAG.

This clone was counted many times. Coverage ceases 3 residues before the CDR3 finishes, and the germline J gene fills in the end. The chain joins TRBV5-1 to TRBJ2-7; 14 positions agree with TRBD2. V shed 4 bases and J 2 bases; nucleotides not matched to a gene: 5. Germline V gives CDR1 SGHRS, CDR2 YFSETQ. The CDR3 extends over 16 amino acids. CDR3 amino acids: CASSPGLAGATYEQYF. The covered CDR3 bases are TGCGCCAGCAGCCCGGGACTAGCGGGAGCGACCTACGAG.

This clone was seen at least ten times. The sequenced CDR3 bases are TGCGCCAGCAGCTGGACTTTACAAGAGACC. Protein sequence: CASSWTLQET. The entire CDR3 protein reads CASSWTLQETQYF. The chain has TRBV5-1 and TRBJ2-5, with D maybe TRBD2 (5 bases). The read ends 3 residues shy of where the CDR3 ends; the end is completed using the germline J gene. CDR3 size: 13 residues. V dropped 3 bases and J dropped 2 bases, with 8 bases sitting between them. CDR1 and CDR2 (germline): SGHRS, YFSETQ.

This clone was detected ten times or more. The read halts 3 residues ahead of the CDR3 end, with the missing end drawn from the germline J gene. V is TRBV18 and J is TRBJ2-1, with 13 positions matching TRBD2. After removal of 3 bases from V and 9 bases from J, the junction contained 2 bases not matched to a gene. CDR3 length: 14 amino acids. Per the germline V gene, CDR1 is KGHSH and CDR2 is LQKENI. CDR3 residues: CASSPGLAGREQFF. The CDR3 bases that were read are TGTGCCAGCTCACCGGGACTAGCGGGACGTGAG.

The CDR3: CASSLGGLVSSYNEQFF. The sequenced CDR3 bases are TGCGCCAGCAGCTTGGGCGGACTAGTTAGCTCCTACAATGAG. The chain employs TRBV5-1 and TRBJ2-1, with 7 bases identical to TRBD2. The read ends 3 residues shy of where the CDR3 ends; the end is completed using the germline J gene. With 0 bases clipped from V and 0 bases from J, the junction kept 6 bases outside the gene matches. The V gene's germline CDR1 is SGHRS and CDR2 YFSETQ. This CDR3 region has 17 residues.

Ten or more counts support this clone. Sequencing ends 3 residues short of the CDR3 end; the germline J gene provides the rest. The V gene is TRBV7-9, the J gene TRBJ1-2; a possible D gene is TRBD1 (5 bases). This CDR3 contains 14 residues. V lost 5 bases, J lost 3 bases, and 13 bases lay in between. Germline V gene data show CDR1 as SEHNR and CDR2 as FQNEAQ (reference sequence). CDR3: CASSLMGDYYGYTF. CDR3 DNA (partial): TGTGCCAGCAGCCTGATGGGGGACTACTATGGC.

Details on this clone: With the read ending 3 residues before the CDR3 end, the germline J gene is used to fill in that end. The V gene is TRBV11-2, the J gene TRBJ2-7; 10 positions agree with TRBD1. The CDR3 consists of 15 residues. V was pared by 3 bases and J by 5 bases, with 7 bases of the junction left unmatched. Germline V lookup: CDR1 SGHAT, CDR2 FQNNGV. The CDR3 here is CASSLGQGRRDEQYF. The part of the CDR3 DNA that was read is TGTGCCAGCAGCTTGGGACAGGGGCGTCGAGACGAG.

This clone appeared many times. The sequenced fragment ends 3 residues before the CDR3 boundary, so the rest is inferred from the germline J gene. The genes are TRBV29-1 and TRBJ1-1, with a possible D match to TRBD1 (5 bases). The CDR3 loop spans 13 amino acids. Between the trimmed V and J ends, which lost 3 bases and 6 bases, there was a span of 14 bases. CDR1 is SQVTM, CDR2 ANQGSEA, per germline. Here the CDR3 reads CSVEGGTAPEAFF. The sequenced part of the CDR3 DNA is TGCAGCGTTGAGGGCGGGACTGCCCCTGAA.

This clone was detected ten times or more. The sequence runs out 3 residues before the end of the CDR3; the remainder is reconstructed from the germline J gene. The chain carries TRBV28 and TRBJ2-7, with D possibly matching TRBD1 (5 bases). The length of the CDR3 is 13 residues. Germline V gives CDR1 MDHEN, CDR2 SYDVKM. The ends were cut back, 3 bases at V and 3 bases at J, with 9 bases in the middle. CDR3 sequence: CASSFGAFYEQYF. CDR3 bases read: TGTGCCAGCAGTTTTGGGGCCTTCTACGAG.

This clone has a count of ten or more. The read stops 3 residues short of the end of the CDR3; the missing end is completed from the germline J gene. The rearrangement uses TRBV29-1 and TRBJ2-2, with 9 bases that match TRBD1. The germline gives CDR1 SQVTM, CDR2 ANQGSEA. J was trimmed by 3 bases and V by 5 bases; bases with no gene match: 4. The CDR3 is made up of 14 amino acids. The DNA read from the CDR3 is TGCAGCGTTAACAGGGGGCGCGACACCGGGGAG. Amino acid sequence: CSVNRGRDTGE. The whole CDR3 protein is CSVNRGRDTGELFF.

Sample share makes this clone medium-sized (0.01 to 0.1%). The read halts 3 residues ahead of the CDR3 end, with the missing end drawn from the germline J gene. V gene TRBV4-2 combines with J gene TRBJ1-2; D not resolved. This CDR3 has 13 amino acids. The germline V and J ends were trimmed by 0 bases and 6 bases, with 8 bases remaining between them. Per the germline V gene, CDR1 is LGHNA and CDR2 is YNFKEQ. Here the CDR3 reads CASSQDWTDGYTF. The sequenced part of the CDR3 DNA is TGTGCCAGCAGCCAAGATTGGACTGATGGC.

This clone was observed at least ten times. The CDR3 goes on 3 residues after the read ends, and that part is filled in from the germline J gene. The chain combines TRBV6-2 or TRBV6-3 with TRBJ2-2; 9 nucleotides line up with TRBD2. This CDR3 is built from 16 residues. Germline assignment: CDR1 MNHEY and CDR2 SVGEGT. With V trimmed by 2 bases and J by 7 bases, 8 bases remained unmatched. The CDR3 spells CASSYPRGGVGGELFF. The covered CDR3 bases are TGTGCCAGCAGTTACCCGCGGGGGGGTGTTGGCGGGGAG.

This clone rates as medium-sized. CDR3 bases read: TGCGCCAGCAGCCAAGATCATCGGAGCAATCAGCCC. It encodes CASSQDHRSNQP. The whole CDR3 protein is CASSQDHRSNQPQHF. This chain links TRBV4-1 with TRBJ1-5; no reliable D call. Sequencing ends 3 residues short of the CDR3 end; the germline J gene provides the rest. Germline-derived CDR1 and CDR2 are MGHRA and YSYEKL. This CDR3 has 15 residues. Trimming took off 0 bases at V and 1 base at J, with 7 bases between the two ends.

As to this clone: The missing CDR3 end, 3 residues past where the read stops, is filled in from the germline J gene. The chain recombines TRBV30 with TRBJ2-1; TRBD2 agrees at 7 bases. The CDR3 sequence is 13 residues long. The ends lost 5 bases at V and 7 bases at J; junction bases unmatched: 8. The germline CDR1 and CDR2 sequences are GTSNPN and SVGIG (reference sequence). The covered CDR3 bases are TGTGCCTGGTCGGGGCTAGCGGTAAATGAG. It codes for CAWSGLAVNE. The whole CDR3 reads CAWSGLAVNEQFF.

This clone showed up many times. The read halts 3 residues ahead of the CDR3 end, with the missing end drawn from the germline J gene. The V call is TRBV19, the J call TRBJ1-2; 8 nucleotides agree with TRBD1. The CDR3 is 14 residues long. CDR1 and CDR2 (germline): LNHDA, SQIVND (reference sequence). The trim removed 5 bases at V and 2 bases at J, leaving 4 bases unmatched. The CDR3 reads CASSGWTGNYGYTF. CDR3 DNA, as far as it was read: TGTGCCAGTAGTGGCTGGACAGGGAACTATGGC.

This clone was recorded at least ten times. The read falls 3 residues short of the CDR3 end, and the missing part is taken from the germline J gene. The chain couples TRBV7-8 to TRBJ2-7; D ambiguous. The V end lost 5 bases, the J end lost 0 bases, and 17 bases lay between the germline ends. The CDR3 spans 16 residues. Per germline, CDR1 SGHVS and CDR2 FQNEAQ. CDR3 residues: CASSPQPGPSSYEQYF. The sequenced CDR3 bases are TGTGCCAGCAGCCCCCAGCCGGGTCCGAGCTCCTACGAG.

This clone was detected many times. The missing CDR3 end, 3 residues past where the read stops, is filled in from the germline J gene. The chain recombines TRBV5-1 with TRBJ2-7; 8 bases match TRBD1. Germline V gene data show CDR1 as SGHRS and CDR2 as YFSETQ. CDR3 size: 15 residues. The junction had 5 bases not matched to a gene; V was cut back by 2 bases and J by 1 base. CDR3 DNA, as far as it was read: TGCGCCAGCAGCTTAAGAGGACAGGGTTCCTACGAG. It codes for CASSLRGQGSYE. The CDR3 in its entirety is CASSLRGQGSYEQYF.

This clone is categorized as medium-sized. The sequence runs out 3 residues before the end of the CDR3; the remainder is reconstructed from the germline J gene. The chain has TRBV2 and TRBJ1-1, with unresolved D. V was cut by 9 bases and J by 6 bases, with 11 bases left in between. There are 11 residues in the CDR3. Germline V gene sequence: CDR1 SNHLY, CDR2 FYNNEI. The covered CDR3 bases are TGTGCCAGAGAAATCCGCGCTGAA. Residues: CAREIRAE. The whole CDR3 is CAREIRAEAFF.